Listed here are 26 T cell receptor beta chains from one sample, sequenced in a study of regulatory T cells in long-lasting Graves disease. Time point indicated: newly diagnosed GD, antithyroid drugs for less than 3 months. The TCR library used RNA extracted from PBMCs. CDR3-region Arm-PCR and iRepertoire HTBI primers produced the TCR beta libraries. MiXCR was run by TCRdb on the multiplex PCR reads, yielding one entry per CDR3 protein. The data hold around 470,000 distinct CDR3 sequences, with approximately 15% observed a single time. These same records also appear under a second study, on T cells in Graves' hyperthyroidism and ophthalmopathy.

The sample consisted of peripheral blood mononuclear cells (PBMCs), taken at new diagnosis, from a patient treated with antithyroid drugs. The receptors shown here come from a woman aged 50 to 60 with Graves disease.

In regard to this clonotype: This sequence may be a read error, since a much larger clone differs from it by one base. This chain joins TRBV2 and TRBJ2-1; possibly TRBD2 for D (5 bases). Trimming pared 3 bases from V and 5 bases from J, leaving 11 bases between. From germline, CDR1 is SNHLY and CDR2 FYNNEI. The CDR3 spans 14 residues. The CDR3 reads CASSDPRTDNEQFF. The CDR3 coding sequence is TGTGCCAGCAGTGATCCCCGGACTGACAATGAGCAGTTCTTC.

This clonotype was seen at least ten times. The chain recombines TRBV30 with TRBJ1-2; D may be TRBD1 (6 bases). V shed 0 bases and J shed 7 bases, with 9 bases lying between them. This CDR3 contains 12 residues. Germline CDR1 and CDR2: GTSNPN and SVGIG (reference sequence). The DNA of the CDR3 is TGTGCCTGGAGTGTATCAGGGGCTGGCTACACCTTC. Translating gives CAWSVSGAGYTF. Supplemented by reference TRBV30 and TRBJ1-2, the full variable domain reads SQTIHQWPATLVQPVGSPLSLECTVEGTSNPNLYWYRQAAGRGLQLLFYSVGIGQISSEVPQNLSASRPQDRQFILSSKKLLLSDSGFYLCAWSVSGAGYTFGSGTRLTVV.

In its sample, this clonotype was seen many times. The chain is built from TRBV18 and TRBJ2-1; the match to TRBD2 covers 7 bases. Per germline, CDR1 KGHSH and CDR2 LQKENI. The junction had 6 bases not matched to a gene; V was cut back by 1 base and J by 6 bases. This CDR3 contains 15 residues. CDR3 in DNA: TGTGCCAGCTCACCACGTGGCGGGAGTGGCAATGAGCAGTTCTTC. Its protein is CASSPRGGSGNEQFF.

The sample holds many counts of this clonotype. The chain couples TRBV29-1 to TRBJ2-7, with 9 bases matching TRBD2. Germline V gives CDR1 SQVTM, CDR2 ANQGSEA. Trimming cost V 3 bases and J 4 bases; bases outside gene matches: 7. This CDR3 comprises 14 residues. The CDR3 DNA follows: TGCAGCGTTGAGTTAGCTAGCGGGAAATACGAGCAGTACTTC. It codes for CSVELASGKYEQYF.

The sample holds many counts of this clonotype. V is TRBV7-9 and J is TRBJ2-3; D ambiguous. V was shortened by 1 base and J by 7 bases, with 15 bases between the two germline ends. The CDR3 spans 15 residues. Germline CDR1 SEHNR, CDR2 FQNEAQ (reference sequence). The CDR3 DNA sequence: TGTGCCAGCAGCTTAGTCACCCCTGGGGAAAATACGCAGTATTTT. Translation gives CASSLVTPGENTQYF.

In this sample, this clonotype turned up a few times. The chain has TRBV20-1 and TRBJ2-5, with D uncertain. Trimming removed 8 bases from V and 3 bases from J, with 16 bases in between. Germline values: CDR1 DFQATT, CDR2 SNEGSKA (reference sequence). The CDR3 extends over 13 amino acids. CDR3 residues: CSPADGTKETQYF. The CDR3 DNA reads TGCAGTCCGGCGGACGGAACAAAAGAGACCCAGTACTTC.

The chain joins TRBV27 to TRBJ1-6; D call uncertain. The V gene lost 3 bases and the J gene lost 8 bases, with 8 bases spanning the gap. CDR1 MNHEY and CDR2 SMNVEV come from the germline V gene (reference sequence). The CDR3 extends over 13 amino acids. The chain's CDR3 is CASSLSDYSPLHF. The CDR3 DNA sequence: TGTGCCAGCAGTTTGTCGGATTATTCACCCCTCCACTTT.

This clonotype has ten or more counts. CDR3 sequence: CASSVEGNYEQYF. In DNA, the CDR3 is TGTGCCAGCAGCGTAGAGGGAAACTACGAGCAGTACTTC. The chain joins TRBV9 to TRBJ2-7; D unclear. Germline lookup yields CDR1 SGDLS and CDR2 YYNGEE. This CDR3 is 13 amino acids long. Trimming removed 0 bases at V and 3 bases at J, with 7 bases between.

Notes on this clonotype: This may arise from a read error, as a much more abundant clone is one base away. DNA of the CDR3: TGCAGTGCTAGAACAAGCGGGGGAAGGTGCGAGCAGTACTTC. Protein sequence: CSARTSGGRCEQYF. The genes are TRBV20-1 and TRBJ2-7, with 8 bases that match TRBD2. Germline assignment: CDR1 DFQATT and CDR2 SNEGSKA (reference sequence). The CDR3 sequence is 14 residues long. The V and J ends lost 2 bases and 6 bases, in that order; junction bases with no gene match: 9.

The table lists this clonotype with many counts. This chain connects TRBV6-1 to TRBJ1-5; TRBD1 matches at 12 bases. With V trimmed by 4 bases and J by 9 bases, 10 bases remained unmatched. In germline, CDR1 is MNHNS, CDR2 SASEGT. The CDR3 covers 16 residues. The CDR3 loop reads CASSAIGTGGSRPQHF. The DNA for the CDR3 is TGTGCCAGCAGTGCCATCGGGACAGGGGGCAGTCGGCCCCAGCATTTT.

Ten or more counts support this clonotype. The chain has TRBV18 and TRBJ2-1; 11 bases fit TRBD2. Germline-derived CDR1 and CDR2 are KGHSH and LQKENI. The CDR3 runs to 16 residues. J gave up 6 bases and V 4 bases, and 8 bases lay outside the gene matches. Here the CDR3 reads CASSLWTSGQANEQFF. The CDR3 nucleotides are TGTGCCAGCTCACTCTGGACTAGCGGGCAGGCCAATGAGCAGTTCTTC. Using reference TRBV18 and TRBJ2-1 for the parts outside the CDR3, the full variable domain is NAGVMQNPRHLVRRRGQEARLRCSPMKGHSHVYWYRQLPEEGLKFMVYLQKENIIDESGMPKERFSAEFPKEGPSILRIQQVVRGDSAAYFCASSLWTSGQANEQFFGPGTRLTVL.

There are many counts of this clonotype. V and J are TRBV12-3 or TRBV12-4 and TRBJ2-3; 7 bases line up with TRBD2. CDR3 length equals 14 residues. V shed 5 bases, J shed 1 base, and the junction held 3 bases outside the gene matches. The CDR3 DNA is TGTGCCAGCAGTATTCTAGCGGGCACAGATACGCAGTATTTT. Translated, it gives CASSILAGTDTQYF.

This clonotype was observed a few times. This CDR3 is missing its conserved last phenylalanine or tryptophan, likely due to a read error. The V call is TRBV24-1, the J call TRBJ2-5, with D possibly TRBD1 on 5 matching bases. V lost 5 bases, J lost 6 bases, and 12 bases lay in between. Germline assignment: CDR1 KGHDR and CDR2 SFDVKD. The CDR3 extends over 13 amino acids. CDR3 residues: CATSGPGIKTQYL. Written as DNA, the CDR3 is TGTGCCACCAGTGGTCCAGGGATAAAGACCCAGTACCTC.

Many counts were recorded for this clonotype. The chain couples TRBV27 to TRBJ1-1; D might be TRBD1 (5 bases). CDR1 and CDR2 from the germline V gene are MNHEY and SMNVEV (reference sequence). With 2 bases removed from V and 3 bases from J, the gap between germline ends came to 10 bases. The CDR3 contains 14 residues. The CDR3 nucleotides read TGTGCCAGCAGTTTAACCAGGGAGGACACTGAAGCTTTCTTT. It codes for CASSLTREDTEAFF.

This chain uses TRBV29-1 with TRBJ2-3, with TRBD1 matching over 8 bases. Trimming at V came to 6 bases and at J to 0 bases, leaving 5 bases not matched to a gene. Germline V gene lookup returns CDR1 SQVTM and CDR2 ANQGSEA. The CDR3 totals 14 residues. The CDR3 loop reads CSVGRGLSTDTQYF. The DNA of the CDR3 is TGCAGCGTGGGCAGGGGGCTAAGCACAGATACGCAGTATTTT.

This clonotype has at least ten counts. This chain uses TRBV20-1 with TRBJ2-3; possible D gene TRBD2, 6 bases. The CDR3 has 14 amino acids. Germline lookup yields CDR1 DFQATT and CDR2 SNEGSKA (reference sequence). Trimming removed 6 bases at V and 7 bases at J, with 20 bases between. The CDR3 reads CSARDPLGTHTQYF. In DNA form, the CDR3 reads TGCAGTGCGAGGGACCCGCTCGGGACTCATACGCAGTATTTT.

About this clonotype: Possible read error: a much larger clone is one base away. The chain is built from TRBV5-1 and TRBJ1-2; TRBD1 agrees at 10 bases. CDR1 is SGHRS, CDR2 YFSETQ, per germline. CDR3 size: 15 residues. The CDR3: CATVGTGVISYGYTF. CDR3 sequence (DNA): TGTGCCACCGTCGGGACAGGGGTGATTAGCTATGGCTACACCTTC.

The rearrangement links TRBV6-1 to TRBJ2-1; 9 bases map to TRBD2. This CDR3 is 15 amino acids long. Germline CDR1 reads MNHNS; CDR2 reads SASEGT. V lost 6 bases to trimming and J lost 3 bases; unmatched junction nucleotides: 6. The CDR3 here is CASSQTSGDYNEQFF. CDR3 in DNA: TGTGCCAGCAGCCAGACTAGCGGAGACTACAATGAGCAGTTCTTC.

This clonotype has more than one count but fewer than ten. CDR3 protein: CASRRVERSSSYNEQFF. As DNA, the CDR3 is TGCGCCAGCAGGAGGGTCGAGCGGAGCAGCTCCTACAATGAGCAGTTCTTC. V usage is TRBV5-1 and J usage is TRBJ2-1, with D maybe TRBD2 (5 bases). Looked up from germline, CDR1 is SGHRS and CDR2 is YFSETQ. CDR3 length equals 17 residues. Trimming left V 5 bases short and J 0 bases short, with 18 bases between.

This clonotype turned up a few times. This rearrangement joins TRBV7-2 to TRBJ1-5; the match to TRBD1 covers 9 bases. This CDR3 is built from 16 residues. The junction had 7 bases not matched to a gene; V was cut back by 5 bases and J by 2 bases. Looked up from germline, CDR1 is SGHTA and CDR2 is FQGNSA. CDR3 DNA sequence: TGTGCCAGCAGCAGAGACAGGGGGGAGGGCAATCAGCCCCAGCATTTT. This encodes CASSRDRGEGNQPQHF.

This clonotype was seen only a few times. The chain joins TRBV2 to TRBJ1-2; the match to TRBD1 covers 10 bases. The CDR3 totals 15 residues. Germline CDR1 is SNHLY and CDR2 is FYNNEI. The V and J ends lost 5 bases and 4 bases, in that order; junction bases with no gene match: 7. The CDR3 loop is CASSKDRGLAYGYTF. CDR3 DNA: TGTGCCAGCAGTAAAGACAGGGGGCTGGCCTATGGCTACACCTTC.

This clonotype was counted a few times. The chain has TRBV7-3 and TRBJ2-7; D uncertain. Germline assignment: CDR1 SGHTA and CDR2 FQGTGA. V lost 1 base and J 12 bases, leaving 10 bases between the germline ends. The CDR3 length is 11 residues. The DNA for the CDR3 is TGTGCCAGCAGCTTAAAAGGGCGGCGGTACTTC. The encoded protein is CASSLKGRRYF. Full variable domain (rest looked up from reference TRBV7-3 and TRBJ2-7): GAGVSQTPSNKVTEKGKYVELRCDPISGHTALYWYRQSLGQGPEFLIYFQGTGAADDSGLPNDRFFAVRPEGSVSTLKIQRTERGDSAVYLCASSLKGRRYFGPGTRLTVT.

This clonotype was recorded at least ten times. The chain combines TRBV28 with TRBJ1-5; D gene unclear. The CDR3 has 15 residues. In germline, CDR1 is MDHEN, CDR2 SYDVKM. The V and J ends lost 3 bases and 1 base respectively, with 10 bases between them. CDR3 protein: CASSFFPGSNQPQHF. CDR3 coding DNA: TGTGCCAGCAGTTTTTTTCCGGGCAGCAATCAGCCCCAGCATTTT.

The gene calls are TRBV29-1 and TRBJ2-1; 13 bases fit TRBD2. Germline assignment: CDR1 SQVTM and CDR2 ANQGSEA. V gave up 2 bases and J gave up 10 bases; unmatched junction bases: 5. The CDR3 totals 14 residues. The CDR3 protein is CSVETSGRGLEQFF. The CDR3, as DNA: TGCAGCGTTGAAACTAGCGGGAGGGGTCTAGAGCAGTTCTTC.

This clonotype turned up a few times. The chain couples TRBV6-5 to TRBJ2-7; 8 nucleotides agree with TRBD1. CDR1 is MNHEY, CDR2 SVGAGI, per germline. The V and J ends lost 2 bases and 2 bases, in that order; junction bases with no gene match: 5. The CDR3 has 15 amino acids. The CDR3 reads CASSYDETGAYEQYF. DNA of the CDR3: TGTGCCAGCAGTTACGACGAGACAGGGGCCTACGAGCAGTACTTC.

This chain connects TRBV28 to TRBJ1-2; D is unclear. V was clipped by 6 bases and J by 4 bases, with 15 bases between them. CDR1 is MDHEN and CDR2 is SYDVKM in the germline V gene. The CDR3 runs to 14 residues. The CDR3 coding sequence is TGTGCCAGCAGCCCCGGCGGGAGCAGCTATGGCTACACCTTC. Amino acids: CASSPGGSSYGYTF.